This T cell receptor beta chain was captured in a study of graft-versus-host responses after intestinal transplantation. Germline CDR1 MDHEN, CDR2 SYDVKM. The CDR3 contains 14 residues. V lost 2 bases, J lost 3 bases, and 10 bases lay in between. Profiled with immunoSEQ multiplex PCR; TCRdb holds only in-frame clones, not every one. The sample lists 55,000 to 70,000 clones, about 93% occurring once. Specimen: PBMCs, collected roughly 120 days after intestinal transplantation. The sequence derives from a human patient who received an intestinal transplant, so some T cells may come from the graft donor. The chain carries TRBV28 and TRBJ1-2, with D possibly being TRBD1 (5 bases). This CDR3 reads CASSLIGVHYGYTF. The CDR3 bases are TGTGCCAGCAGTTTAATAGGGGTACACTATGGCTACACCTTC.